This TCR beta chain is drawn from a study of T cell repertoires in cytomegalovirus infection. V was pared by 4 bases and J by 2 bases, with 19 bases between. Per the germline V gene, CDR1 is SGDLS and CDR2 is YYNGEE. This CDR3 has 17 amino acids. TCRdb re-derived calls from the reads in MiXCR, one entry per CDR3 protein. Seen here are 150,000 to 200,000 distinct CDR3 sequences, about 21% observed once, and the top ten hold around 3.2%. A few counts support this clonotype. The V and J genes are TRBV9 and TRBJ2-4, with D possibly TRBD1 on 6 matching bases. The TCR was taken from a human donor in good health (CMV status not recorded). Some clones in this sample may be carry-over from other donors' samples. The sequenced sample consisted of PBMCs. In DNA form, the CDR3 reads TGTGCCAGCAGCCCTGGTGAGGGGACACTATCCAAAAACATTCAGTACTTC. As protein: CASSPGEGTLSKNIQYF.